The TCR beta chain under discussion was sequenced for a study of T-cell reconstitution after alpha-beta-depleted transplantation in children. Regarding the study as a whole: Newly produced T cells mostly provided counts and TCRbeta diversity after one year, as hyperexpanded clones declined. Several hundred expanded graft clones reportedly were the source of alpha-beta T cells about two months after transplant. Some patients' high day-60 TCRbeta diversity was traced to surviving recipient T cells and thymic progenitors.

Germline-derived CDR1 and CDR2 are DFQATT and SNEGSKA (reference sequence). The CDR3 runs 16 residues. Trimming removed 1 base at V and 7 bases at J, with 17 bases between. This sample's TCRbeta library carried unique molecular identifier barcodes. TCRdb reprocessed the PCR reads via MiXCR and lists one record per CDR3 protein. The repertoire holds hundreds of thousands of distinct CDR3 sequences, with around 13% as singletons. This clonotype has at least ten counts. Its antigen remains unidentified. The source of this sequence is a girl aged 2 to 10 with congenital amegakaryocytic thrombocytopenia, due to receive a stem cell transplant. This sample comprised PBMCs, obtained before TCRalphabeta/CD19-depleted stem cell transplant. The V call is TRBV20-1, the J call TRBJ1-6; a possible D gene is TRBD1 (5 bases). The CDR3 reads CSARGGDLRGNSPLHF. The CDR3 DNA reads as TGCAGTGCTAGAGGCGGTGACTTACGGGGGAATTCACCCCTCCACTTT.